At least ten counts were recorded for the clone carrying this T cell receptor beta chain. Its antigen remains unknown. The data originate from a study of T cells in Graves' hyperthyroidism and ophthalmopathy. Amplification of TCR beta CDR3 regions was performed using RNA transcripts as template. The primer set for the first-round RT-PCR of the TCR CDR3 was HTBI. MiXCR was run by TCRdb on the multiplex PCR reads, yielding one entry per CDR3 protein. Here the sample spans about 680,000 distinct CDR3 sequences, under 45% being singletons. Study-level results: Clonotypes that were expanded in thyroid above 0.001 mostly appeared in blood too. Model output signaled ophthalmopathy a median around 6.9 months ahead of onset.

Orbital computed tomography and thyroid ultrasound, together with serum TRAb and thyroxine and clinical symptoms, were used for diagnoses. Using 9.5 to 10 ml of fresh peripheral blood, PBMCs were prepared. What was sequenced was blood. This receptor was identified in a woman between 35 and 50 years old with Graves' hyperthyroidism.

Here the CDR3 DNA reads TGTGCCAGCAGCTTAGGATGGACAGGCGCTGCCGAGCAGTACTTC. This gives the protein CASSLGWTGAAEQYF. The chain is built from TRBV7-2 and TRBJ2-7; 7 bases are shared with TRBD1. Unmatched junction bases numbered 9, after V lost 1 base and J lost 6 bases. Germline V gives CDR1 SGHTA, CDR2 FQGNSA. CDR3 length: 15 amino acids. Variable domain in full (rest from reference TRBV7-2 and TRBJ2-7): GAGVSQSPSNKVTEKGKDVELRCDPISGHTALYWYRQSLGQGLEFLIYFQGNSAPDKSGLPSDRFSAERTGGSVSTLTIQRTQQEDSAVYLCASSLGWTGAAEQYFGPGTRLTVT.